This T cell receptor beta chain was found in a study of CD8 T cells in ankylosing spondylitis. Generation of TCR beta libraries employed quantitative 5'-RACE incorporating molecular barcodes. TCRdb reanalysed the 5' RACE reads using MiXCR and keeps one entry per CDR3 protein. The data show about 220,000 distinct CDR3 sequences, roughly 26% seen once. This clonotype was recorded many times. Its antigen remains unidentified. Germline CDR1 and CDR2: SQVTM and ANQGSEA. Trimming took off 7 bases at V and 0 bases at J, with 16 bases between the two ends. CDR3 length: 15 residues. General study points: Reports say disease-linked clones showed up significantly more in matched ankylosing spondylitis synovial fluid. Those disease-linked clones were CD8+; they were also relatively rare in peripheral blood. Some of the motif variants had earlier been found in reactive arthritis patients' fluid and blood.

The chain recombines TRBV29-1 with TRBJ2-1; TRBD2 might be the D (6 bases). The TCR was taken from a male donor with ankylosing spondylitis or in good health (not recorded which). The sequenced sample consisted of blood, either unsorted or a sorted T cell fraction (not recorded which). CDR3 sequence reads: CSGTERASSYNEQFF. In DNA form, the CDR3 reads TGCAGCGGGACGGAGCGGGCTAGCTCCTACAATGAGCAGTTCTTC.